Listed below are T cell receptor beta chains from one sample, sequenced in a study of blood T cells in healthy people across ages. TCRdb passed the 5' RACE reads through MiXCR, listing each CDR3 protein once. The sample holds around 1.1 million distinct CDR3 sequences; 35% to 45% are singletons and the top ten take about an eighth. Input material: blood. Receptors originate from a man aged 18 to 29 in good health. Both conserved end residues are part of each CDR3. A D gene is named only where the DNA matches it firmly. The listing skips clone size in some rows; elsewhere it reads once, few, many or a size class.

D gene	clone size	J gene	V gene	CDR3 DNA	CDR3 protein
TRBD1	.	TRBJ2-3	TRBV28	TGTGCCAGCAGCCAACAGACAGGGGGTATTTGGTATTTT	CASSQQTGGIWYF
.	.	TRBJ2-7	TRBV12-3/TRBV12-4	TGTGCCAGCAGCTTGACGGAATTCTCCTACGAGCAGTACTTC	CASSLTEFSYEQYF
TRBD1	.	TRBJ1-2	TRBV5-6	TGTGCCAGCAGCGTGTCCCAGAGGGACAGGGAAGGCTATGGCTACACCTTC	CASSVSQRDREGYGYTF
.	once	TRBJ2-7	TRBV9	TGTGCCAGCAGCGTAACTACGGGCTCTGCCTACGAGCAGTACTTC	CASSVTTGSAYEQYF
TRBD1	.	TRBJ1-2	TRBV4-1	TGCGCCAGCAGCCACCCGGGACAGAACCTTCAAGGCTACACCTTC	CASSHPGQNLQGYTF
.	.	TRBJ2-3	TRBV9	TGTGCCAGCAGCGAAGGGACCACAGATACGCAGTATTTT	CASSEGTTDTQYF
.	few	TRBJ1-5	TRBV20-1	TGCAGTGCCACTGGACCGAATCAGCCCCAGCATTTT	CSATGPNQPQHF
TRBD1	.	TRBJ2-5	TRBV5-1	TGCGCCAGCAGCCCGCGACAGGGGGCATGGGAGACCCAGTACTTC	CASSPRQGAWETQYF
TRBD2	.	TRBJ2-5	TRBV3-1	TGTGCCAGCAGCCAACCAACTACTAGCGGGGGACAAGAGACCCAGTACTTC	CASSQPTTSGGQETQYF
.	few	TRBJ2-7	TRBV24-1	TGTGCCACCAGTGATTTGGAACGAGGAGGGTCCTACGAGCAGTACTTC	CATSDLERGGSYEQYF
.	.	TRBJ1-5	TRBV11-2	TGTGCCAGCAGCCCTACATCGGGCAATCAGCCCCAGCATTTT	CASSPTSGNQPQHF
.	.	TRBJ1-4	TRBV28	TGTGCCAGCAGCGTTGTAACTAATGAAAAACTGTTTTTT	CASSVVTNEKLFF
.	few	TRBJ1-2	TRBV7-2	TGTGCCAGCAGCCCCGTAGTGTCCTTACAGGGAAGCTATGGCTACACCTTC	CASSPVVSLQGSYGYTF
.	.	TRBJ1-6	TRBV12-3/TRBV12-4	TGTGCCAGCAGCCATGGGCCCTTTAATTCACCCCTCCACTTT	CASSHGPFNSPLHF
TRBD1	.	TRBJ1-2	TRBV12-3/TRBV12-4	TGTGCCAGCAGTTTCCGGGACAGGGGACATAGCTACACCTTC	CASSFRDRGHSYTF
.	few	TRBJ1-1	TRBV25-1	TGTGCCAGCAGTGAGACCACTGAAGCTTTCTTT	CASSETTEAFF
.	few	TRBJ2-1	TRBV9	TGTGCCAGCAGCGTAGAAGGGGGGGTGGGCAATGAGCAGTTCTTC	CASSVEGGVGNEQFF
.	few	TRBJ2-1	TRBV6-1	TGTGCCAGCAGTGAAAGTTTAGCTAGTCATGAGCAGTTCTTC	CASSESLASHEQFF
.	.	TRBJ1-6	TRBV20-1	TGCAGTGCTAGTCGTGAGGGGGTGAGATCACCCCTCCACTTT	CSASREGVRSPLHF
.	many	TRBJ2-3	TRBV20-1	TGCAGTGCTAGCGTCTCTCGAGGGGATACGCAGTATTTT	CSASVSRGDTQYF
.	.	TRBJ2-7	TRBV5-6	TGTGCCAGCAGCCCGAAGAGCAGTCAAAAATACTACGAGCAGTACTTC	CASSPKSSQKYYEQYF
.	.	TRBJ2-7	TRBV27	TGTGCCAGCAGTTTATTCCCCGGAGAGGGGCATTACGAGCAGTACTTC	CASSLFPGEGHYEQYF
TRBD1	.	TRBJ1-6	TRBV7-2	TGTGCCAGCAGCCCGCGGACAGGACCCAGCTCCTATAATTCACCCCTCCACTTT	CASSPRTGPSSYNSPLHF
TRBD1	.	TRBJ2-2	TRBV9	TGTGCCAGCAGCGCAACAGGGGGCACCGGGGAGCTGTTTTTT	CASSATGGTGELFF
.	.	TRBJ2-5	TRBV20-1	TGCAGTGCTAGTGGGGGCCCGCTCCAAGAGACCCAGTACTTC	CSASGGPLQETQYF
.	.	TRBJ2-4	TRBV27	TGTGCCAGCAGTACGCTGGCCAAAAACATTCAGTACTTC	CASSTLAKNIQYF
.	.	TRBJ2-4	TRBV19	TGTGCCAGTAGCCCGGTCTCGGTCGTAGCCAAAAACATTCAGTACTTC	CASSPVSVVAKNIQYF
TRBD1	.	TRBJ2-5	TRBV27	TGTGCCAGCAGAGAGAGGGGACAGAGGGAGACCCAGTACTTC	CASRERGQRETQYF
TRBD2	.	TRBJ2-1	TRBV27	TGTGCCAGCAGTCCCCAGGGGCTAGCGGGGTATCACTCCTACAATGAGCAGTTCTTC	CASSPQGLAGYHSYNEQFF
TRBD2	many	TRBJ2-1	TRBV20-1	TGCAGTGCAGGGACTAGCGGATACAATGAGCAGTTCTTC	CSAGTSGYNEQFF
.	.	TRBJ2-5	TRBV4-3	TGCGCCAGCAGCCAAGGTCTTGGGAATTCGGAGACCCAGTACTTC	CASSQGLGNSETQYF
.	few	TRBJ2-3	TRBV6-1	TGTGCCAGCAGTGAACTCTCTGGCAGGGGGGTTATTATAGATACGCAGTATTTT	CASSELSGRGVIIDTQYF
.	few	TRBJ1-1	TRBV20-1	TGCAGTGCTAGAGACAGTTCGGGACTCGGAATTACTGAAGCTTTCTTT	CSARDSSGLGITEAFF
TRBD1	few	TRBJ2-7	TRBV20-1	TGCAGTGCCACAGGGGGTAACGACGAGCAGTACTTC	CSATGGNDEQYF
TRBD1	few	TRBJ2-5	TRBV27	TGTGCCAGCAGTTACAACAGGGGGCAAGAGACCCAGTACTTC	CASSYNRGQETQYF